This T cell receptor beta chain stems from a study of blood T cells in healthy people across ages. Points from the study as a whole: Age showed a roughly linear inverse relationship with TCR beta diversity per million T cells.

With respect to this clonotype: Its antigen remains unknown.

The CDR3 length is 15 residues. The V and J ends lost 0 bases and 10 bases, in that order; junction bases with no gene match: 9. Per the germline V gene, CDR1 is LGHDT and CDR2 is YNNKEL (reference sequence). A J-beta primer mix and a sample-barcoded 5' primer were used in a second PCR of about 7 to 12 cycles. Each cDNA molecule carried a tag from a template-switch adaptor that contained 12 random nucleotides. TCRdb itself ran the 5' RACE reads through MiXCR, one entry per CDR3 protein. The sample consists of approximately 1,700,000 distinct CDR3 sequences, around 40% of them appearing once. The V call is TRBV3-1, the J call TRBJ2-7; 10 bases align to TRBD1. What was sequenced was blood. The sequence derives from a human donor in good health. CDR3 sequence (DNA): TGTGCCAGCAGCCAAGATCGGACAGGGGGTTCGGCCCAGTACTTC. Translated, it gives CASSQDRTGGSAQYF.